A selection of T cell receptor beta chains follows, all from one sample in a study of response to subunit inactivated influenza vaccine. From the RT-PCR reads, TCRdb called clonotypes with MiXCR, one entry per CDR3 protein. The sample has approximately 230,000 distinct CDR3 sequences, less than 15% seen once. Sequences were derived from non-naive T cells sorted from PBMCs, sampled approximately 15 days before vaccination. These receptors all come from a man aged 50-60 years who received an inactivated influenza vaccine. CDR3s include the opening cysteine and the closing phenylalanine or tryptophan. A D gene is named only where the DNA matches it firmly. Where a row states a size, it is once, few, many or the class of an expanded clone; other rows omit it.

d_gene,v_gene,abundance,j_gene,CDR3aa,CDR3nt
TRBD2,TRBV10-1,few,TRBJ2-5,CASSDSGGPETQYF,TGCGCCAGCAGTGACTCGGGGGGGCCGGAGACCCAGTACTTC
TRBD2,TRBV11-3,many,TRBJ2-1,CASSSGLASEQFF,TGTGCCAGCAGCTCTGGACTAGCCAGTGAGCAGTTCTTC
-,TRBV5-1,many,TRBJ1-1,CASSLRAMGLNTEAFF,TGCGCCAGCAGCTTGAGGGCGATGGGCTTGAACACTGAAGCTTTCTTT
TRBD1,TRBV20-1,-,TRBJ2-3,CSARVGGQGRGYAYF,TGCAGTGCTAGAGTAGGAGGACAGGGGAGGGGATACGCTTATTTT
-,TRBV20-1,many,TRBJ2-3,CSARERRGHLDTQYF,TGCAGTGCTAGAGAGAGGCGGGGCCACCTGGATACGCAGTATTTT
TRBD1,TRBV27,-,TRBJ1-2,CASRPDPGQGIRNYGYTF,TGTGCCAGCAGACCCGACCCGGGACAGGGAATCCGGAACTATGGCTACACCTTC
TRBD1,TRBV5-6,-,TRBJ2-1,CASSPGGRMNEQFF,TGTGCCAGCAGCCCAGGGGGTCGGATGAATGAGCAGTTCTTC
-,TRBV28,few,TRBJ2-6,CASSLSAGSLGVLTF,TGTGCCAGCAGTTTATCGGCAGGGTCTTTAGGCGTCCTGACTTTC
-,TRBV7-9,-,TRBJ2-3,CASSLATVRTDTQYF,TGTGCCAGCAGCTTAGCCACGGTCCGCACAGATACGCAGTATTTT
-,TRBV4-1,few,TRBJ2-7,CASSQGRGGTYEQYF,TGCGCCAGCAGCCAGGGCAGAGGCGGGACCTACGAGCAGTACTTC
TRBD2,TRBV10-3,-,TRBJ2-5,CAISESPSGSTQETQYF,TGTGCCATCAGTGAGTCGCCTAGCGGTTCTACTCAAGAGACCCAGTACTTC
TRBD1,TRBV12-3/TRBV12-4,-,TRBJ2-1,CASRTYSIGTGFYNEQFF,TGTGCCAGCAGGACCTACTCCATTGGGACAGGGTTTTACAATGAGCAGTTCTTC
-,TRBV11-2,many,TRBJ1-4,CASSLSGLTNEKLFF,TGTGCCAGCAGCTTAAGTGGGCTTACTAATGAAAAACTGTTTTTT
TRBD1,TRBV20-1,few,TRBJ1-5,CSARDPRQGEDWTQHF,TGCAGTGCTAGAGATCCTCGACAGGGGGAGGATTGGACCCAGCATTTT
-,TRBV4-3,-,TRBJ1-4,CASSPRSDSDNEKLFF,TGCGCCAGCAGCCCACGTTCGGACTCCGATAATGAAAAACTGTTTTTT
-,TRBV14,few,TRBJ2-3,CASSQVEGPSTDTQYF,TGTGCCAGCAGCCAAGTAGAGGGTCCTAGCACAGATACGCAGTATTTT
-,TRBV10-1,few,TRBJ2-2,CASRQDATGELFF,TGCGCCAGTCGACAGGATGCCACCGGGGAGCTGTTTTTT